This TCR beta chain was retrieved from a study of T cells after yellow fever vaccination. Study details: SMART-Seq v4 Ultra Low Input prepared libraries from low-cell fractions.

They built TCR cDNA with 5'RACE template switching, a step that put in a universal primer site and UMIs. One entry per CDR3 protein, called by TCRdb with MiXCR from the 5' RACE reads. The table lists 250,000 to 300,000 distinct CDR3 sequences, about 5.2% of them singletons. The study's findings and limits: Primary-vaccination clones mostly resurfaced post-booster (about 95% CD4, more than 80% CD8). Of the clonotypes, a small share occurred in both CD4 and CD8 compartments.

The length of the CDR3 is 11 residues. The V end lost 0 bases, the J end lost 9 bases, and 4 bases lay between the germline ends. In germline, CDR1 is SGHRS, CDR2 YFSETQ. There are many counts of this clonotype. Its antigen remains unknown. V gene TRBV5-1 combines with J gene TRBJ2-1; D is unclear. This TCR was recovered from a man aged 18 to 29 who received the YFV17D yellow fever vaccine. The source material was CD4+ T cells sorted from PBMCs, sampled on the day of the yellow fever booster vaccination. The CDR3 region is CASSLDSEQFF. The DNA of the CDR3 is TGCGCCAGCAGCTTGGACAGTGAGCAGTTCTTC.